Reported below is one TCR beta chain. Its matching antigen is unknown. Repertoires were generated with immunoSEQ multiplex PCR, while TCRdb's copy carries only in-frame clones and drops some. The sample contains approximately 84,000 clones, 75% to 85% of which appear only once. The time point here: week 47, end of study. Topical imiquimod accompanied each vaccine dose, which consisted of 300 ug of mutant IDH1 20-mer peptide. The germline CDR1 and CDR2 sequences are ENHRY and SYGVKD. Trimming took off 3 bases at V and 1 base at J, with 9 bases between the two ends. This CDR3 comprises 15 residues. This entry comes from a study of a mutant IDH1 vaccine in newly diagnosed glioma.

The sequence came from a man aged 35-49 years with glioma. This chain joins TRBV10-3 and TRBJ1-4; tentative D call: TRBD1 (6 bases). Sample: PBMCs, taken from a glioma patient whose treatment included an IDH1 peptide vaccine. The CDR3 coding sequence is TGTGCCATCAGTGAAATAGGGGGAACTAATGAAAAACTGTTTTTT. It encodes CAISEIGGTNEKLFF.